The clone carrying this T cell receptor beta chain was recorded once. Clones were read by immunoSEQ multiplex PCR, and TCRdb kept only the in-frame ones, dropping some. The sample has under 200,000 clones; approximately 84% are singletons. V lost 3 bases, J lost 0 bases, and 9 bases lay in between. The CDR3 is 16 residues long. Germline V gene data show CDR1 as SGHVS and CDR2 as FQNEAQ. The sample originates from a study of cytotoxic CD8 clonotypes in ibrutinib-treated CLL. Overall study context: Productive templates per sample averaged 255,043; productive rearrangements, 94,082.

This TCR derives from a human donor with chronic lymphocytic leukemia. Sequenced here: PBMCs, sampled after 24 months of ibrutinib treatment. V and J are TRBV7-8 and TRBJ1-6, with D possibly matching TRBD1 (6 bases). CDR3 nucleotides: TGTGCCAGCAGCTTCACAGGGAGCTCCTATAATTCACCCCTCCACTTT. It codes for CASSFTGSSYNSPLHF.